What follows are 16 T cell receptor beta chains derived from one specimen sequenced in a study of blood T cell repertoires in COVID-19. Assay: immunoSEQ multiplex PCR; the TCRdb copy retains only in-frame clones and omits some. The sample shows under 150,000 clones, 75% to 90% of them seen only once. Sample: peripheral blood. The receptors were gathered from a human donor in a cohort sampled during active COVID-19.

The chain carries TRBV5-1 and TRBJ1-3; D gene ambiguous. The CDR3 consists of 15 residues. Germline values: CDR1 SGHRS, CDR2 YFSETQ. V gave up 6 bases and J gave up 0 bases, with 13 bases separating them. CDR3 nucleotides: TGCGCCAGCAAGGAGGACGGTAGCTCTGGAAACACCATATATTTT. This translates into CASKEDGSSGNTIYF. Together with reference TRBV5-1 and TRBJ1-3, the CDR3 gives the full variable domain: KAGVTQTPRYLIKTRGQQVTLSCSPISGHRSVSWYQQTPGQGLQFLFEYFSETQRNKGNFPGRFSGRQFSNSRSEMNVSTLELGDSALYLCASKEDGSSGNTIYFGEGSWLTVV.

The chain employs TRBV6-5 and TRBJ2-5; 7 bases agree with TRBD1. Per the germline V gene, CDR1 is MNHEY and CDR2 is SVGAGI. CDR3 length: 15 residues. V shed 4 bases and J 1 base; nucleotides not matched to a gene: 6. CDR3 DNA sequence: TGTGCCAGCAGTTCCGCCTGGGACAGCCAAGAGACCCAGTACTTC. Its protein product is CASSSAWDSQETQYF.

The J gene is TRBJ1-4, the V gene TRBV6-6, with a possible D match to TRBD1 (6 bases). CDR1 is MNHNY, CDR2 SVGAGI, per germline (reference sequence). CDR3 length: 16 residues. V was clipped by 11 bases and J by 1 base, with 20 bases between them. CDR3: CAATRGGLGTNEKLFF. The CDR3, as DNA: TGTGCCGCTACAAGGGGGGGGTTAGGAACTAATGAAAAACTGTTTTTT.

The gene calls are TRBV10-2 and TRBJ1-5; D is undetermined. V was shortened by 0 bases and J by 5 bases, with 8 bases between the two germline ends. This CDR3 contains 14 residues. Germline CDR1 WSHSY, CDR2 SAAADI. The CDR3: CASSESTRYQPQHF. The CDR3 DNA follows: TGCGCCAGCAGTGAGTCGACCAGGTATCAGCCCCAGCATTTT.

The CDR3 region is CATSELDREETQYF. The CDR3 nucleotides are TGTGCCACCAGTGAGTTAGACAGGGAAGAGACCCAGTACTTC. This chain links TRBV24-1 with TRBJ2-5; 7 positions agree with TRBD1. This CDR3 contains 14 residues. The junction had 4 bases not matched to a gene; V was cut back by 4 bases and J by 3 bases. Germline-derived CDR1 and CDR2 are KGHDR and SFDVKD.

DNA of the CDR3: TGTGCCAGCTCATCTGAGACAGGTCGCACAGATACGCAGTATTTT. It is translated as CASSSETGRTDTQYF. This chain links TRBV18 with TRBJ2-3; D is possibly TRBD1 (6 bases). In germline, CDR1 is KGHSH, CDR2 LQKENI. CDR3 length: 15 residues. V gave up 5 bases and J gave up 1 base, with 13 bases separating them.

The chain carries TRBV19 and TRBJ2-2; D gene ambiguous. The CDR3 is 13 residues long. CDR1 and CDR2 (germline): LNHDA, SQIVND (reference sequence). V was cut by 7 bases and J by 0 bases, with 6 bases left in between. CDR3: CASNFANTGELFF. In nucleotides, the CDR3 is TGTGCCAGTAACTTCGCGAACACCGGGGAGCTGTTTTTT. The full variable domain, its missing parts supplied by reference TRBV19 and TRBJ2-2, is DGGITQSPKYLFRKEGQNVTLSCEQNLNHDAMYWYRQDPGQGLRLIYYSQIVNDFQKGDIAEGYSVSREKKESFPLTVTSAQKNPTAFYLCASNFANTGELFFGEGSRLTVL.

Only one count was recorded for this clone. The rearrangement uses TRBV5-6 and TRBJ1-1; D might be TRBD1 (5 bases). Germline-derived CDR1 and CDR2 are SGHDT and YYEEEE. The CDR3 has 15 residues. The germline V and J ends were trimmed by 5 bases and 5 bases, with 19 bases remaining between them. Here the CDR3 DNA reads TGTGCCAGCAGAATCCGAGGGGAGGGGCGGACTGAAGCTTTCTTT. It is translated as CASRIRGEGRTEAFF.

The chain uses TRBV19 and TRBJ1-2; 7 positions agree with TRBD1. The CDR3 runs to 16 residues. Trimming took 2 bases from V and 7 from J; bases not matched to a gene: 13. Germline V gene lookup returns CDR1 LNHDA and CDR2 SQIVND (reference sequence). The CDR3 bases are TGTGCCAGTAGTATACGGTCGGGACAGTCGCCATCTGGCTACACCTTC. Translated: CASSIRSGQSPSGYTF. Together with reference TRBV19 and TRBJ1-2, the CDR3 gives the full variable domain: DGGITQSPKYLFRKEGQNVTLSCEQNLNHDAMYWYRQDPGQGLRLIYYSQIVNDFQKGDIAEGYSVSREKKESFPLTVTSAQKNPTAFYLCASSIRSGQSPSGYTFGSGTRLTVV.

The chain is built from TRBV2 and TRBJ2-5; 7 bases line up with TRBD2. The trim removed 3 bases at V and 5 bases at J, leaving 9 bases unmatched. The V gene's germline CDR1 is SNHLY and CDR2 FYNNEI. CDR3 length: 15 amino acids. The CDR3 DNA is TGTGCCAGCAGTGACGCGTCCCCCGGGGGGGAGACCCAGTACTTC. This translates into CASSDASPGGETQYF.

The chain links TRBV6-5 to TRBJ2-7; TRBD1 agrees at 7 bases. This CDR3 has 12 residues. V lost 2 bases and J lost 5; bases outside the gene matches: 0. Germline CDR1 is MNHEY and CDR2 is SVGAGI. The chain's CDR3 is CASSYTGDEQYF. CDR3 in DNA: TGTGCCAGCAGTTACACAGGGGACGAGCAGTACTTC.

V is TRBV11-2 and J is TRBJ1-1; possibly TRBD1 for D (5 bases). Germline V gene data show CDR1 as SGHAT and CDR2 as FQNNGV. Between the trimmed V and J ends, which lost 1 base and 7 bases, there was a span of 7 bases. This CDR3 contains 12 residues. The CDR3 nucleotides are TGTGCCAGCAGCTTAGCAGGGTTTGAAGCTTTCTTT. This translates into CASSLAGFEAFF.

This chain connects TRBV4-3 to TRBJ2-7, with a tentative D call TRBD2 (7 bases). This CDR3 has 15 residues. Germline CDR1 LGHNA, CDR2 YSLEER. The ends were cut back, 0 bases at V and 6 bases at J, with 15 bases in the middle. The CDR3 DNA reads TGCGCCAGCAGCCAAGAGGGAGGGGGAAAGGGCGAGCAGTACGTC. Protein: CASSQEGGGKGEQYV.

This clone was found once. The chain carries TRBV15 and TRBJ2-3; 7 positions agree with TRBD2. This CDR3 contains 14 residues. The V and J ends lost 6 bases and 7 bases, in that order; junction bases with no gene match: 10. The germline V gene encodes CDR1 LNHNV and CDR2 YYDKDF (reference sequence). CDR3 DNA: TGTGCCACCAGACTGTGGGCGCGGGGGAATACGCAGTATTTT. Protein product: CATRLWARGNTQYF. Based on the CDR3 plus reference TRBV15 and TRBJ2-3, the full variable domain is DAMVIQNPRYQVTQFGKPVTLSCSQTLNHNVMYWYQQKSSQAPKLLFHYYDKDFNNEADTPDNFQSRRPNTSFCFLDIRSPGLGDTAMYLCATRLWARGNTQYFGPGTRLTVL.

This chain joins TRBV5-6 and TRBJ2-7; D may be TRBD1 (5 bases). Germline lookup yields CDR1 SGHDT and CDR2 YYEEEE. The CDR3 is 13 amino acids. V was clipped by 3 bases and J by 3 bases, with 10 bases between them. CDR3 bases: TGTGCCAGCAGCTGGGGCGCGAGCTACGAGCAGTACGTC. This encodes CASSWGASYEQYV.

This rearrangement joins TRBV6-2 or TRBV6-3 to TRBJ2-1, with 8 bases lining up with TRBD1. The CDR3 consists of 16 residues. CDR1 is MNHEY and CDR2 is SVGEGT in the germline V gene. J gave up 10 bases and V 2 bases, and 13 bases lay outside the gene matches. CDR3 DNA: TGTGCCAGCAGTTACGGGGTCCGACAGGGGTGGAACGAGCAGTTCTTC. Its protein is CASSYGVRQGWNEQFF.